Following are 28 T cell receptor beta chains from one sample sequenced in a study of cytomegalovirus exposure and HLA in healthy donors. The PCR had 60 Vbeta and 13 Jbeta primers. Assay: immunoSEQ multiplex PCR; the TCRdb copy retains only in-frame clones and omits some. The sample holds 75,000 to 80,000 clones; less than 80% are singletons and the top ten take 7.5% to 10%. What was sequenced was PBMCs. Every receptor here comes from a woman aged 40 to 50 in good health and CMV-seropositive.

The chain is built from TRBV14 and TRBJ2-7, with TRBD2 as a possible D gene (6 bases). The CDR3 has 16 residues. V was clipped by 3 bases and J by 6 bases, with 21 bases between them. Germline V CDR1 and CDR2: SGHDN, FVKESK. The CDR3 sequence is CASSQRREGFGLEQYF. In nucleotides, the CDR3 is TGTGCCAGCAGCCAGAGGAGGGAAGGCTTCGGTCTCGAGCAGTACTTC.

The V call is TRBV4-2, the J call TRBJ2-5; 8 bases agree with TRBD2. The DNA matches TRBJ2-7 better at its end, which makes the J call doubtful. Per the germline V gene, CDR1 is LGHNA and CDR2 is YNFKEQ. This CDR3 comprises 15 residues. The CDR3 DNA reads TGTGCCAGCAGCCCCCGGGGGGGGAGCTCCTACGAGCAGTACTTC. This translates into CASSPRGGSSYEQYF.

The chain couples TRBV19 to TRBJ2-6, with D perhaps matching TRBD1 (5 bases). The CDR3 totals 16 residues. CDR1 LNHDA and CDR2 SQIVND come from the germline V gene (reference sequence). The V end lost 3 bases, the J end lost 0 bases, and 9 bases lay between the germline ends. The CDR3 DNA sequence: TGTGCCAGTAGTATGTCAGGGCTCTCTGGGGCCAACGTCCTGACTTTC. Residues: CASSMSGLSGANVLTF. Complete variable domain (other parts from reference TRBV19 and TRBJ2-6): DGGITQSPKYLFRKEGQNVTLSCEQNLNHDAMYWYRQDPGQGLRLIYYSQIVNDFQKGDIAEGYSVSREKKESFPLTVTSAQKNPTAFYLCASSMSGLSGANVLTFGAGSRLTVL.

The chain couples TRBV21-1 to TRBJ2-4; TRBD1, the table's D call, lacks a check against the DNA. TRBV21-1 is termed a pseudogene. The CDR3 runs 15 residues. CDR3 region: CASSKDSIAKNIQYF. In nucleotides, the CDR3 is TGTGCCAGCAGCAAAGACAGTATAGCCAAAAACATTCAGTACTTC.

V is TRBV28 and J is TRBJ2-7; weak D call: TRBD2 (5 bases). V lost 6 bases, J lost 5 bases, and 14 bases lay in between. CDR1 is MDHEN and CDR2 is SYDVKM in the germline V gene. The CDR3 extends over 13 amino acids. CDR3 sequence (DNA): TGTGCCAGCAGATTCACGGGGAACCACGAGCAGTACTTC. Protein product: CASRFTGNHEQYF.

The chain carries TRBV27 and TRBJ2-7; no clear D gene. V was cut by 2 bases and J by 3 bases, with 11 bases left in between. The germline CDR1 and CDR2 sequences are MNHEY and SMNVEV (reference sequence). The CDR3 loop spans 14 amino acids. The CDR3 loop is CASSLRRHFYEQYF. CDR3 in DNA: TGTGCCAGCAGTTTAAGGCGACACTTCTACGAGCAGTACTTC.

This clone occurred once. This chain uses TRBV9 with TRBJ1-3; D is perhaps TRBD1 (6 bases). The germline CDR1 and CDR2 sequences are SGDLS and YYNGEE. Between the trimmed V and J ends, which lost 1 base and 4 bases, there was a span of 15 bases. This CDR3 contains 16 residues. The CDR3 region is CASSVTPDRLGNTIYF. The CDR3 coding sequence is TGTGCCAGCAGCGTAACCCCAGACAGGTTGGGAAACACCATATATTTT.

This chain uses TRBV18 with TRBJ1-5, with D possibly matching TRBD1 (5 bases). Trimming shortened V by 3 bases and J by 8 bases, and 14 bases separated the two germline ends. CDR1 and CDR2 from the germline V gene are KGHSH and LQKENI. This CDR3 contains 14 residues. CDR3: CASSPSRDLEPQHF. CDR3 sequence (DNA): TGTGCCAGCTCACCTTCCAGGGACTTGGAGCCCCAGCATTTT.

The V gene is TRBV28, the J gene TRBJ1-3, with a possible D match to TRBD1 (5 bases). V was trimmed by 5 bases and J by 0 bases, leaving 14 bases between them. From germline, CDR1 is MDHEN and CDR2 SYDVKM. This CDR3 contains 16 residues. CDR3: CASSIDSGISGNTIYF. For the CDR3, the DNA is TGTGCCAGCAGTATCGACAGTGGGATCTCTGGAAACACCATATATTTT.

V gene TRBV6-5 combines with J gene TRBJ2-7; TRBD1 might be the D (6 bases). The CDR3 covers 14 residues. Trimming left V 6 bases short and J 2 bases short, with 14 bases between. Germline CDR1 MNHEY, CDR2 SVGAGI. CDR3 residues: CASRRARGTYEQYF. The CDR3 nucleotides are TGTGCCAGCAGGAGAGCCAGGGGTACCTACGAGCAGTACTTC.

The table lists this clone with a count of one. J is TRBJ2-7 and V is TRBV5-1, with 7 bases fitting TRBD1. Trimming cost V 2 bases and J 4 bases; bases outside gene matches: 3. Germline V gives CDR1 SGHRS, CDR2 YFSETQ. The CDR3 sequence is 13 residues long. For the CDR3, the DNA is TGCGCCAGCAGCTTTTCAGGGGGTTACGAGCAGTACTTC. Translating it yields CASSFSGGYEQYF.

This chain links TRBV6-6 with TRBJ1-1, with D uncertain. Trimming left V 0 bases short and J 4 bases short, with 9 bases between. In germline, CDR1 is MNHNY, CDR2 SVGAGI (reference sequence). This CDR3 is built from 14 residues. The CDR3 DNA is TGTGCCAGCAGTTACTCCCGGGTCGCCACTGAAGCTTTCTTT. Translation: CASSYSRVATEAFF.

The V call is TRBV15, the J call TRBJ2-7, with D uncertain. The germline V and J ends were trimmed by 0 bases and 3 bases, with 6 bases remaining between them. The germline V gene has CDR1 LNHNV and CDR2 YYDKDF (reference sequence). This CDR3 is built from 13 residues. The CDR3 bases are TGTGCCACCAGCAGAGATCTAGGCTACGAGCAGTACTTC. It codes for CATSRDLGYEQYF.

The chain couples TRBV4-2 to TRBJ2-3; 10 bases line up with TRBD2. V gave up 3 bases and J gave up 7 bases; unmatched junction bases: 10. This CDR3 comprises 16 residues. Per germline, CDR1 LGHNA and CDR2 YNFKEQ. The CDR3 region is CASSQTYTGLAHTQYF. CDR3 DNA sequence: TGTGCCAGCAGCCAGACCTATACGGGACTAGCGCATACGCAGTATTTT.

The rearrangement uses TRBV7-9 and TRBJ2-5; possibly TRBD2 for D (6 bases). The last part of the DNA fits TRBJ2-7 better; the J call may be wrong. CDR1 and CDR2 from the germline V gene are SEHNR and FQNEAQ (reference sequence). CDR3 length: 16 amino acids. The CDR3, as DNA: TGTGCCAGCAGCTTATGGCGGGGAGCCGTCTCCTACGAGCAGTACTTC. Translated, it gives CASSLWRGAVSYEQYF.

The chain recombines TRBV18 with TRBJ1-4; TRBD1 is a possible D gene (5 bases). The CDR3 has 13 residues. V was pared by 3 bases and J by 8 bases, with 10 bases between. Germline CDR1 and CDR2: KGHSH and LQKENI. The chain's CDR3 is CASSPRVREKLFF. The CDR3 bases are TGTGCCAGCTCACCCAGGGTACGAGAAAAACTGTTTTTT.

The chain is built from TRBV12-5 and TRBJ2-1; TRBD2 matches 7 bases. Germline CDR1 and CDR2: LGHNT and FRNRAP. The CDR3 has 15 amino acids. Trimming removed 1 base from V and 4 bases from J; junction bases left unmatched: 4. The CDR3: CASGLEVAGYNEQFF. In DNA, the CDR3 is TGTGCTAGTGGTTTGGAGGTAGCGGGTTACAATGAGCAGTTCTTC.

CDR3 amino acids: CASSLAVAFF. DNA of the CDR3: TGTGCCAGCAGTTTGGCAGTAGCTTTCTTT. V usage is TRBV28 and J usage is TRBJ1-1, with D hard to call. Germline V gives CDR1 MDHEN, CDR2 SYDVKM. The CDR3 runs to 10 residues. V lost 3 bases and J lost 10, with 6 bases in between.

The chain combines TRBV6-5 with TRBJ1-4; weak D call: TRBD1 (5 bases). V lost 5 bases and J 8 bases, leaving 18 bases between the germline ends. Germline V gene data show CDR1 as MNHEY and CDR2 as SVGAGI. There are 15 residues in the CDR3. The CDR3 DNA reads TGTGCCAGCAGTAGGATGGGGCCAGGGTGGGAAAAACTGTTTTTT. Translated, it gives CASSRMGPGWEKLFF.

The J gene is TRBJ2-1, the V gene TRBV7-3; TRBD2 might be the D (5 bases). The germline V and J ends were trimmed by 5 bases and 8 bases, with 10 bases remaining between them. Germline CDR1 and CDR2: SGHTA and FQGTGA. CDR3 size: 12 residues. CDR3 sequence (DNA): TGTGCCAGCAGCGGACTTGGGGATGAGCAGTTCTTC. Its protein product is CASSGLGDEQFF.

The chain recombines TRBV4-2 with TRBJ2-3, with 12 positions matching TRBD2. Germline-derived CDR1 and CDR2 are LGHNA and YNFKEQ. The CDR3 contains 17 residues. The V gene end was trimmed by 0 bases and the J gene end by 4 bases; junction bases not matched to a gene: 5. In nucleotides, the CDR3 is TGTGCCAGCAGCCAAGATGCGGCTAGCGGGGGGGCAGATACGCAGTATTTT. This gives the protein CASSQDAASGGADTQYF.

This clone has only a few counts. This chain joins TRBV6-4 and TRBJ2-3; 9 bases map to TRBD2. Germline V lookup: CDR1 MRHNA, CDR2 SNTAGT. The V and J ends lost 4 bases and 1 base, in that order; junction bases with no gene match: 0. The CDR3 length is 14 residues. The CDR3 nucleotides are TGTGCCAGCAGTGCTAGCGGGGGCACAGATACGCAGTATTTT. It specifies CASSASGGTDTQYF.

V and J are TRBV6-1 and TRBJ2-1, with 10 bases that match TRBD2. The germline CDR1 and CDR2 sequences are MNHNS and SASEGT. The CDR3 contains 14 residues. The trim removed 6 bases at V and 7 bases at J, leaving 6 bases unmatched. The CDR3 loop is CASRGMTSGNEQFF. CDR3 DNA: TGTGCCAGCAGGGGGATGACTAGCGGGAATGAGCAGTTCTTC.

This chain uses TRBV6-6 with TRBJ1-1; the D gene is possibly TRBD1 (6 bases). This CDR3 region has 14 residues. The V gene lost 7 bases and the J gene lost 2 bases, with 14 bases spanning the gap. Germline V gene data show CDR1 as MNHNY and CDR2 as SVGAGI (reference sequence). DNA of the CDR3: TGTGCCAGCACCCAGGGCGGGGGCAACACTGAAGCTTTCTTT. Its translation is CASTQGGGNTEAFF.

This clone was detected once. This rearrangement joins TRBV5-5 to TRBJ1-1, with a tentative D call TRBD1 (5 bases). V gave up 0 bases and J gave up 3 bases, with 9 bases separating them. The CDR3 length is 14 residues. Germline values: CDR1 SGHKS, CDR2 YYEKEE (reference sequence). Written as DNA, the CDR3 is TGTGCCAGCAGCTTGGACAGGAGGGACACTGAAGCTTTCTTT. Its protein is CASSLDRRDTEAFF.

The chain is built from TRBV6-1 and TRBJ2-7; D is possibly TRBD1 (6 bases). The V gene lost 0 bases and the J gene lost 5 bases, with 20 bases spanning the gap. The CDR3 runs 17 residues. Germline loops: CDR1 MNHNS, CDR2 SASEGT. The CDR3 is CASSEAGTGTIRNEQYF. CDR3 in DNA: TGTGCCAGCAGTGAAGCAGGAACCGGGACAATAAGGAACGAGCAGTACTTC.

This clone was counted once. This rearrangement joins TRBV4-2 to TRBJ2-5; TRBD2 matches 12 bases. Germline CDR1 reads LGHNA; CDR2 reads YNFKEQ. This CDR3 spans 16 amino acids. V lost 6 bases and J lost 1; bases outside the gene matches: 6. The CDR3, as DNA: TGTGCCAGCAGTTCTAGCGGGGGGGGGAGCCAAGAGACCCAGTACTTC. It specifies CASSSSGGGSQETQYF.

This chain uses TRBV27 with TRBJ2-7; D perhaps matches TRBD1 (6 bases). Germline V gene data show CDR1 as MNHEY and CDR2 as SMNVEV (reference sequence). The CDR3 contains 14 residues. The V gene lost 3 bases and the J gene lost 3 bases, with 12 bases spanning the gap. The CDR3, as DNA: TGTGCCAGCAGTTTCTGGGGGCAAAACTACGAGCAGTACTTC. As protein: CASSFWGQNYEQYF.